What follows describes a single TCR beta chain. Methods used by the authors: Amplification of reference gene primers was used by the study to estimate nucleated cell counts. Here immunoSEQ multiplex PCR was the method, and the copy in TCRdb shows in-frame clones only, minus some. V and J calls and clone size come straight from that table; D and trimming were deduced from the DNA. This table has 60,000 to 75,000 clones, around 88% appearing once. The entry originates in a study of blood T cell repertoires in COVID-19. Turning to the study itself: The study drew acute and convalescent COVID-19 samples from the United States, Italy and Spain. From T cells, B-cell-depleted T cells, or PBMCs came the material, which was cDNA or gDNA.

V dropped 2 bases and J dropped 9; count of bases not matched to a gene: 4. CDR1 and CDR2 from the germline V gene are MNHEY and SVGAGI. CDR3 length: 14 amino acids. The chain couples TRBV6-5 to TRBJ1-6, with TRBD1 matching 7 bases. The sample was peripheral blood. This clonotype was sampled from an elderly woman with acute or convalescent COVID-19. Here the CDR3 DNA reads TGTGCCAGCAGTTACCGGACAGGTCTTTCACCCCTCCACTTT. This gives the protein CASSYRTGLSPLHF.